This TCR beta chain is drawn from a study of OX40 agonist ivuxolimab in advanced cancers. Whole-study context: Patients' therapy was ivuxolimab, an antibody that acts as an agonist of OX40 (CD134).

CDR1 and CDR2 (germline): MNHEY, SMNVEV (reference sequence). This CDR3 has 12 residues. V lost 7 bases, J lost 8 bases, and 7 bases stayed unmatched. For this clone: Antigen: not known.

General study findings and limits: Among T cells, CD8+ cells averaged more expanded clones than CD4+ cells.

The data were produced by immunoSEQ multiplex PCR, yet TCRdb's version contains in-frame clones alone and is incomplete. The sample lists about 45,000 clones, around four fifths seen once, with 14% to 15% in the top ten. The sequenced sample was CD4+ or CD8+ T cells sorted from blood, obtained in a trial of the OX40 agonist ivuxolimab. The TCR comes from an adult with an advanced solid tumor such as melanoma, head and neck, liver or kidney cancer. The chain uses TRBV27 and TRBJ1-2; 7 nucleotides align to TRBD1. The CDR3 protein is CASTHPGQGYTF. As DNA, the CDR3 is TGTGCCAGCACCCATCCGGGACAGGGCTACACCTTC.